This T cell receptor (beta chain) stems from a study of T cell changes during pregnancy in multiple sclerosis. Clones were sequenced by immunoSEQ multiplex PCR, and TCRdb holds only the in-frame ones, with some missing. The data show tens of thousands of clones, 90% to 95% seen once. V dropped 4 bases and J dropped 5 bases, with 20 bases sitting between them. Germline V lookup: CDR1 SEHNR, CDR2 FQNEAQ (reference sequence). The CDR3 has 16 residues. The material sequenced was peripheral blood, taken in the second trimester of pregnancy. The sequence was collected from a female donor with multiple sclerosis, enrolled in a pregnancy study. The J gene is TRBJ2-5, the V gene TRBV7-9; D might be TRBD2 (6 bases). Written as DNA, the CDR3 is TGTGCCAGCAGCTCAGCACCGACTAGTGGGGGGGAGACCCAGTACTTC. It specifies CASSSAPTSGGETQYF.